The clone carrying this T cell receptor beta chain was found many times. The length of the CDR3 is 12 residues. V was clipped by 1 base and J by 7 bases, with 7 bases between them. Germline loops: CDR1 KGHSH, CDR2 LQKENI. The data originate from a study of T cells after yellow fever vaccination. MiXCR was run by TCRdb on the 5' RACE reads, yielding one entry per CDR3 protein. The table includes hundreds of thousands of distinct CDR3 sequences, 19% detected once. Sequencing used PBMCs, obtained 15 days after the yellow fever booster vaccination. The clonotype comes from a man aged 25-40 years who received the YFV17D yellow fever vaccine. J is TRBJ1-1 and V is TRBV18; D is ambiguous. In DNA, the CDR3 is TGTGCCAGCTCACCACAGGAACTTGAAGCTTTCTTT. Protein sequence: CASSPQELEAFF.